A single sample is the source of the 29 T cell receptor beta chains below, sequenced in a study of blood T cell repertoires in COVID-19. Produced via immunoSEQ multiplex PCR; TCRdb's table is partial and in-frame only. The table has just under 150,000 clones, around nine tenths seen once. The sequenced material came from peripheral blood. Source of these receptors: a human donor in a cohort sampled during active COVID-19.

The rearrangement links TRBV7-9 to TRBJ1-2; D remains ambiguous. The CDR3 contains 14 residues. CDR1 SEHNR and CDR2 FQNEAQ come from the germline V gene (reference sequence). The ends were cut back, 5 bases at V and 4 bases at J, with 14 bases in the middle. CDR3 sequence: CASSRRGSSYGYTF. The CDR3 DNA reads TGTGCCAGCAGCCGCCGGGGTTCCTCCTATGGCTACACCTTC.

CDR3 amino acids: CASSQVAGGLEQYF. CDR3 coding DNA: TGCGCCAGCAGCCAAGTCGCGGGGGGTTTAGAGCAGTACTTC. The rearrangement links TRBV4-1 to TRBJ2-7, with 8 bases lining up with TRBD2. This CDR3 spans 14 amino acids. Trimming cost V 1 base and J 7 bases; bases outside gene matches: 6. The V gene's germline CDR1 is MGHRA and CDR2 YSYEKL.

The chain links TRBV6-5 to TRBJ1-4; maybe TRBD1 (6 bases). There are 15 residues in the CDR3. Trimming took 2 bases from V and 7 from J, leaving 14 bases between them. CDR1 is MNHEY and CDR2 is SVGAGI in the germline V gene. The CDR3 sequence is CASSYRGAGGEKLFF. As DNA, the CDR3 is TGTGCCAGCAGTTACCGGGGGGCCGGGGGTGAAAAACTGTTTTTT.

This clone is a singleton in its sample. The rearrangement links TRBV2 to TRBJ2-2; 7 nucleotides align to TRBD1. CDR1 and CDR2 from the germline V gene are SNHLY and FYNNEI. The CDR3 has 18 residues. Trimming cost V 5 bases and J 3 bases; bases outside gene matches: 15. DNA of the CDR3: TGTGCCAGCAGTCCGGGACAGCCATTTACTGGGGACACCGGGGAGCTGTTTTTT. Translated, it gives CASSPGQPFTGDTGELFF.

The chain uses TRBV4-1 and TRBJ2-1; weak D call: TRBD2 (5 bases). The V gene lost 4 bases and the J gene lost 10 bases, with 8 bases spanning the gap. CDR1 is MGHRA, CDR2 YSYEKL, per germline. The length of the CDR3 is 11 residues. CDR3: CASSPGEEQFF. For the CDR3, the DNA is TGCGCCAGCAGCCCCGGGGAGGAGCAGTTCTTC.

This sequence joins TRBV6-2 or TRBV6-3 and TRBJ2-7; D gene uncertain. The CDR3 has 15 amino acids. V lost 5 bases to trimming and J lost 2 bases, with 16 bases between them. Germline V gene lookup returns CDR1 MNHEY and CDR2 SVGEGT. CDR3 DNA sequence: TGTGCCAGCAGTCCCCGACATGCCCTTCCCTACGAGCAGTACTTC. Residues: CASSPRHALPYEQYF.

The V and J genes are TRBV19 and TRBJ2-5; 8 nucleotides agree with TRBD2. This CDR3 has 16 residues. V lost 4 bases, J lost 5 bases, and 12 bases stayed unmatched. CDR1 is LNHDA, CDR2 SQIVND, per germline (reference sequence). The CDR3 nucleotides read TGTGCCAGTAGTAACCCCCTCCAGCGGGGGTTCGAGACCCAGTACTTC. Residues: CASSNPLQRGFETQYF.

CDR3 residues: CAWSVSRYNSPLHF. CDR3 nucleotide sequence: TGTGCCTGGAGTGTGTCCAGGTATAATTCACCCCTCCACTTT. The J gene is TRBJ1-6, the V gene TRBV30; D is unclear. This CDR3 has 14 amino acids. Between the trimmed V and J ends, which lost 0 bases and 4 bases, there was a span of 7 bases. The V gene's germline CDR1 is GTSNPN and CDR2 SVGIG (reference sequence).

This clone was seen once. The chain couples TRBV19 to TRBJ1-3; D is unclear. Per germline, CDR1 LNHDA and CDR2 SQIVND (reference sequence). V was cut by 8 bases and J by 0 bases, with 11 bases left in between. This CDR3 contains 14 residues. CDR3 amino acids: CASSGFLSGNTIYF. As DNA, the CDR3 is TGTGCCAGTTCCGGGTTCCTCTCTGGAAACACCATATATTTT.

This chain links TRBV2 with TRBJ1-2; 8 bases line up with TRBD1. CDR3 length: 13 residues. V gave up 7 bases and J gave up 4 bases; unmatched junction bases: 5. CDR1 is SNHLY, CDR2 FYNNEI, per germline. CDR3 residues: CASTGTGIYGYTF. CDR3 coding DNA: TGTGCCAGCACCGGGACAGGTATCTATGGCTACACCTTC.

The V gene is TRBV21-1, the J gene TRBJ1-4; the table's D call TRBD1 went unverified against the DNA. TRBV21-1 is marked as a pseudogene. This CDR3 has 17 residues. CDR3 amino acids: CASRKRDNLTTNEKLFF. The CDR3 DNA reads TGTGCCAGCAGGAAACGGGACAACCTTACAACTAATGAAAAACTGTTTTTT.

This chain uses TRBV7-3 with TRBJ2-3; TRBD2 matches 7 bases. CDR1 is SGHTA, CDR2 FQGTGA, per germline. After removal of 2 bases from V and 6 bases from J, the junction contained 5 bases not matched to a gene. This CDR3 comprises 14 residues. In DNA, the CDR3 is TGTGCCAGCAGCTTAGGGGTTAGCGGGGATACGCAGTATTTT. Residues: CASSLGVSGDTQYF.

The gene calls are TRBV19 and TRBJ1-1; TRBD1 agrees at 11 bases. The junction had 8 bases not matched to a gene; V was cut back by 5 bases and J by 0 bases. CDR1 and CDR2 from the germline V gene are LNHDA and SQIVND (reference sequence). This CDR3 is built from 17 residues. The CDR3 is CASSLGTGGVMNTEAFF. CDR3 nucleotides: TGTGCCAGTAGTCTAGGGACAGGGGGAGTGATGAACACTGAAGCTTTCTTT.

This clone appeared a single time. As DNA, the CDR3 is TGTGCCAGCAGGAGGGCCGGGAGGGTTCTCAATGAGCAGTTCTTC. This encodes CASRRAGRVLNEQFF. The J gene is TRBJ2-1, the V gene TRBV28, with 8 bases identical to TRBD2. CDR3 length equals 15 residues. Unmatched junction bases numbered 10, after V lost 6 bases and J lost 6 bases. Germline CDR1 reads MDHEN; CDR2 reads SYDVKM.

V usage is TRBV23-1 and J usage is TRBJ2-7; TRBD1 aligns across 9 bases. TRBV23-1 is an ORF; its function is uncertain. Trimming cost V 4 bases and J 5 bases; bases outside gene matches: 18. The CDR3 runs to 18 residues. The DNA for the CDR3 is TGCGCCAGCAGTCCAGAGTCCCCAACAGGGGGCGAGGACGACGAGCAGTACTTC. This sequence encodes CASSPESPTGGEDDEQYF.

The chain joins TRBV11-2 to TRBJ2-2; tentative D call: TRBD2 (7 bases). Trimming stripped 1 base from V and 5 bases from J, with 14 bases between. CDR1 is SGHAT and CDR2 is FQNNGV in the germline V gene. The CDR3 totals 16 residues. The CDR3 here is CASSLVSGGRTGELFF. CDR3 DNA sequence: TGTGCCAGCAGCTTAGTCTCGGGGGGCAGGACCGGGGAGCTGTTTTTT.

On this clone: Other DNA variants within this sample encode the same CDR3. The chain employs TRBV18 and TRBJ1-3; D is possibly TRBD1 (5 bases). The germline V and J ends were trimmed by 2 bases and 0 bases, with 11 bases remaining between them. The CDR3 length is 16 residues. The germline CDR1 and CDR2 sequences are KGHSH and LQKENI. The CDR3 region has the DNA TGTGCCAGCTCACCAAACCCAACAGGCTCTGGAAACACCATATATTTT. Its protein product is CASSPNPTGSGNTIYF.

This chain joins TRBV5-6 and TRBJ2-1, with TRBD2 as a possible D gene (5 bases). Germline CDR1 SGHDT, CDR2 YYEEEE. The CDR3 consists of 16 residues. Trimming removed 5 bases from V and 3 bases from J, with 18 bases in between. The CDR3 nucleotides are TGTGCCAGCAGTCTAGCCCAAGCGGACGACTACAATGAGCAGTTCTTC. Translated, it gives CASSLAQADDYNEQFF. The variable domain in full, completed from reference TRBV5-6 and TRBJ2-1, reads DAGVTQSPTHLIKTRGQQVTLRCSPKSGHDTVSWYQQALGQGPQFIFQYYEEEERQRGNFPDRFSGHQFPNYSSELNVNALLLGDSALYLCASSLAQADDYNEQFFGPGTRLTVL.

The V gene is TRBV6-2 or TRBV6-3, the J gene TRBJ2-7; D is uncertain. The V gene lost 0 bases and the J gene lost 6 bases, with 15 bases spanning the gap. This CDR3 has 15 amino acids. Germline CDR1 and CDR2: MNHEY and SVGEGT. For the CDR3, the DNA is TGTGCCAGCAGTTACTCCACAGTGGGCCACAGCGAGCAGTACTTC. Its translation: CASSYSTVGHSEQYF.

This clone was seen once. This chain connects TRBV3-1 (or the pseudogene TRBV3-2) to TRBJ2-1, with a weak D call TRBD2 (6 bases). Germline CDR1 and CDR2: LGHDT and YNNKEL (reference sequence). V lost 4 bases and J lost 3, with 19 bases in between. This CDR3 is built from 17 residues. The CDR3 bases are TGTGCCAGCAGCCCCCAACGAGGGCGGGGCCGCTACAATGAGCAGTTCTTC. Translated, it gives CASSPQRGRGRYNEQFF.

This clone was detected only a few times. This chain connects TRBV20-1 to TRBJ2-2, with 8 positions matching TRBD2. The V gene's germline CDR1 is DFQATT and CDR2 SNEGSKA (reference sequence). With V trimmed by 3 bases and J by 5 bases, 14 bases remained unmatched. The CDR3 has 17 residues. CDR3 loop: CSASPPQAGALTGELFF. CDR3 bases: TGCAGTGCTAGTCCCCCCCAAGCGGGGGCCCTAACCGGGGAGCTGTTTTTT.

This sequence joins TRBV6-1 and TRBJ1-1, with D tentatively TRBD1 (6 bases). CDR3 size: 15 residues. Germline CDR1 is MNHNS and CDR2 is SASEGT. The ends were cut back, 0 bases at V and 1 base at J, with 9 bases in the middle. The CDR3 protein is CASSEAGAGNTEAFF. For the CDR3, the DNA is TGTGCCAGCAGTGAAGCGGGGGCGGGGAACACTGAAGCTTTCTTT.

The rearrangement joins TRBV9 to TRBJ1-2, with 8 bases fitting TRBD1. Germline-derived CDR1 and CDR2 are SGDLS and YYNGEE. This CDR3 is 15 amino acids long. V gave up 4 bases and J gave up 7 bases; unmatched junction bases: 12. CDR3 residues: CASSPKTGQGFGYTF. In nucleotides, the CDR3 is TGTGCCAGCAGCCCTAAAACCGGACAGGGTTTTGGCTACACCTTC.

This rearrangement joins TRBV4-2 to TRBJ1-5; 7 nucleotides agree with TRBD1. CDR3 length: 15 amino acids. With V trimmed by 4 bases and J by 6 bases, 9 bases remained unmatched. Per germline, CDR1 LGHNA and CDR2 YNFKEQ. The CDR3 DNA reads as TGTGCCAGCAGCCTCAGTGGCGCAGGGGGTCAGCCCCAGCATTTT. Translation: CASSLSGAGGQPQHF.

In this sample, this clone turned up once. The chain recombines TRBV7-9 with TRBJ2-5; 10 bases align to TRBD1. Trimming removed 3 bases from V and 1 base from J; junction bases left unmatched: 8. Germline loops: CDR1 SEHNR, CDR2 FQNEAQ (reference sequence). The CDR3 runs 17 residues. Written as DNA, the CDR3 is TGTGCCAGCAGCTTTAGACCCGGGACAGGGGCCCAAGAGACCCAGTACTTC. Translating gives CASSFRPGTGAQETQYF.

This clone was found once. The gene calls are TRBV13 and TRBJ2-5; 8 nucleotides align to TRBD1. The germline V gene has CDR1 PRHDT and CDR2 FYEKMQ (reference sequence). J lost 5 bases, V lost 5 bases, and 10 bases had no gene match. This CDR3 has 15 residues. The CDR3 sequence is CASSPPSGGEETQYF. The CDR3 nucleotides are TGTGCCAGCAGCCCCCCGTCAGGGGGCGAGGAGACCCAGTACTTC.

CDR3 in amino acids: CASSGDRNTEAFF. CDR3 DNA sequence: TGTGCCAGCAGCGGAGACAGGAACACTGAAGCTTTCTTT. This chain uses TRBV11-2 with TRBJ1-1; D is possibly TRBD1 (5 bases). Per the germline V gene, CDR1 is SGHAT and CDR2 is FQNNGV. The CDR3 length is 13 residues. Trimming cost V 5 bases and J 1 base, with 8 bases left between them.

The chain has TRBV9 and TRBJ2-7; 7 positions match TRBD1. Per germline, CDR1 SGDLS and CDR2 YYNGEE. The CDR3 is 15 amino acids. Unmatched junction bases numbered 9, after V lost 2 bases and J lost 4 bases. The CDR3 nucleotides read TGTGCCAGCAGCGTGACAGGGTCGCCCCCATACGAGCAGTACTTC. Its translation: CASSVTGSPPYEQYF.

CDR3 in DNA: TGTGCCAGCAGCCAAGATAGGACAGAGCGAGGAGATACGCAGTATTTT. This sequence encodes CASSQDRTERGDTQYF. The chain joins TRBV3-1 (or the pseudogene TRBV3-2) to TRBJ2-3; tentative D call: TRBD1 (6 bases). This CDR3 is built from 16 residues. Trimming removed 0 bases from V and 5 bases from J, with 15 bases in between. From germline, CDR1 is LGHDT and CDR2 YNNKEL (reference sequence).